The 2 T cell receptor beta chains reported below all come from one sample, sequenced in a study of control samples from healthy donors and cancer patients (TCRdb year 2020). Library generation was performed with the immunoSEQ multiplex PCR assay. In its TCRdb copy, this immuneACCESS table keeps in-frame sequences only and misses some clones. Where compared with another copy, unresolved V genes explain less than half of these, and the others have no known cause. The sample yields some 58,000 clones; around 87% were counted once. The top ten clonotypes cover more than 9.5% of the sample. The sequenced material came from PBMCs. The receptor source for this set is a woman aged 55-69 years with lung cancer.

CDR3 DNA: TGTGCCAGCTCACCACAGTACGGAGTCCCGGGGATAATCAGCTCCTACGAGCAGTACTTC. This encodes CASSPQYGVPGIISSYEQYF. V usage is TRBV18 and J usage is TRBJ2-7; tentatively, D is TRBD2 (5 bases). The CDR3 has 20 residues. V was clipped by 1 base and J by 0 bases, with 25 bases between them. The germline CDR1 and CDR2 sequences are KGHSH and LQKENI.

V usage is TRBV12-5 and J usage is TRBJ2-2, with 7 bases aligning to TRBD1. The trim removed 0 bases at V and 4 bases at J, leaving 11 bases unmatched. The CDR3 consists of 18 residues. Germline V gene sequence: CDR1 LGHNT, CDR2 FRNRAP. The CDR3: CASGLVLGQGVFTGELFF. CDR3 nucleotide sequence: TGTGCTAGTGGTTTGGTACTAGGGCAGGGGGTTTTCACCGGGGAGCTGTTTTTT.